This is a list of T cell receptor beta chains from one sample in a study of Ad26.COV2.S vaccination and SARS-CoV-2 variants. Assay: immunoSEQ multiplex PCR; the TCRdb copy retains only in-frame clones and omits some. This sample has fewer than 500,000 clones, with nearly 90% found just once. The sequenced sample was peripheral blood, obtained in a trial of Ad26.COV2.S vaccine versus placebo. These receptors were collected from a person between 18 and 60 years old who received the Ad26.COV2.S COVID-19 vaccine or a placebo. CDR3s include the opening cysteine and the closing phenylalanine or tryptophan. The D gene is left open where the match is weak. Only part of the rows carry a size: once, few, many, or a class if the clone is expanded.

TRBV5-4	TRBJ1-1	-	13	-	TGTGCCAGCAGGTTAATGACGAACACTGAAGCTTTCTTT	CASRLMTNTEAFF
TRBV5-1	TRBJ2-3	once	13	-	TGCGCCAGCGGGACGGGAAGCACAGATACGCAGTATTTT	CASGTGSTDTQYF
TRBV7-2	TRBJ2-1	-	16	-	TGTGCCAGCAGCTTTTCTGCGGGACCGCTCGGCCATGAGCAGTTCTTC	CASSFSAGPLGHEQFF
TRBV27	TRBJ1-2	-	16	-	TGTGCCAGCAGTTTATTCTCGGGGACATCTAACTATGGCTACACCTTC	CASSLFSGTSNYGYTF
TRBV19	TRBJ2-1	-	14	-	TGTGCCAGTAGTAGTAAGAGCTCCTACAATGAGCAGTTCTTC	CASSSKSSYNEQFF
TRBV30	TRBJ2-5	-	15	-	TGTGCCTGCCTCCACTGGGGCGGAATTCAAGAGACCCAGTACTTC	CACLHWGGIQETQYF
TRBV11-2	TRBJ2-6	once	15	-	TGTGCCAGCAGCTTCCCAGGGCGTGGGGCCAACGTCCTGACTTTC	CASSFPGRGANVLTF
TRBV18	TRBJ1-2	-	13	-	TGTGCCAGCTCCTCGGGGGGCGACTCGGGCTACACCTTC	CASSSGGDSGYTF
TRBV28	TRBJ2-3	-	15	TRBD1	TGTGCCAGCAGTTTGACAGGGTACCGCACAGATACGCAGTATTTT	CASSLTGYRTDTQYF
TRBV15	TRBJ1-4	-	16	-	TGTGCCACCAGCAGAGATGCGGGCGCAACTAATGAAAAACTGTTTTTT	CATSRDAGATNEKLFF
TRBV29-1	TRBJ1-1	once	13	-	TGCAGCGTTGCACTAACCGAGAACACTGAAGCTTTCTTT	CSVALTENTEAFF
TRBV7-6	TRBJ1-5	few	14	-	TGTGCCAGCAGCTTAGCGCCCGGAAATCAGCCCCAGCATTTT	CASSLAPGNQPQHF
TRBV27	TRBJ1-1	once	14	-	TGTGCCAGCAGTTCGCACCTAGGGAACACTGAAGCTTTCTTT	CASSSHLGNTEAFF
TRBV4-3	TRBJ2-2	-	17	-	TGCGCCAGCAGCCAAGAATCTTGGCAGATTTCCACCGGGGAGCTGTTTTTT	CASSQESWQISTGELFF
TRBV19	TRBJ1-5	-	13	TRBD1	TGTGCCAGTAGCTCAGGGGGGAGACAGCCCCAGCATTTT	CASSSGGRQPQHF
TRBV7-2	TRBJ2-1	-	15	-	TGTGCCAGCAGCCCATCTTGGGGCCCTACGGATGAGCAGTTCTTC	CASSPSWGPTDEQFF
TRBV5-1	TRBJ2-4	-	15	TRBD1	TGCGCCAGCAGCTTGGTAGGACAGGGGGTTCACATTCAGTACTTC	CASSLVGQGVHIQYF
TRBV7-6	TRBJ2-1	-	12	-	TGTGCCAGCAGCTTCAATGGGATCGCGCAGTTCTTC	CASSFNGIAQFF
TRBV13	TRBJ2-1	-	16	TRBD2	TGTGCCAGCTCCTTTACAGAAGGGACTACCTACAATGAGCAGTTCTTC	CASSFTEGTTYNEQFF
TRBV28	TRBJ2-7	-	13	-	TGTGCCAGCAGTCCTCAAATGCAGGGCGAGCAGTACTTC	CASSPQMQGEQYF
TRBV29-1	TRBJ1-2	few	18	-	TGCAGCGTTGGCCCTGGGGTGGTACGGGGACTCCACCACTATGGCTACACCTTC	CSVGPGVVRGLHHYGYTF
TRBV6-2/TRBV6-3	TRBJ2-1	-	19	-	TGTGCCAGCAGTTACCCGCCGGGACTGGGTCTTAGCTCCTACAATGAGCAGTTCTTC	CASSYPPGLGLSSYNEQFF
TRBV27	TRBJ1-5	few	13	-	TGTGCCAGCAGTACCTCTCGGGTCGAGCCCCAGCATTTT	CASSTSRVEPQHF
TRBV28	TRBJ2-2	-	11	-	TGTGCCAGCAGTTTCGGCGGGGAGCTGTTTTTT	CASSFGGELFF
TRBV3-1/TRBV3-2	TRBJ2-3	-	13	-	TGTGCCAGCAGACGCGACCGCACAGATACGCAGTATTTT	CASRRDRTDTQYF
TRBV19	TRBJ1-4	-	15	TRBD1	TGTGCCAGTAGTCTGCAGGGAGGGGGCTATGAAAAACTGTTTTTT	CASSLQGGGYEKLFF
TRBV5-1	TRBJ1-1	-	13	-	TGCGCCAGCAGTTCGGGCAGGAACACTGAAGCTTTCTTT	CASSSGRNTEAFF
TRBV7-2	TRBJ1-5	once	16	-	TGTGCCAGCAGCCTTAGAGGGGGGACCGGAGGGCAGCCCCAGCATTTT	CASSLRGGTGGQPQHF
TRBV4-2	TRBJ1-1	-	12	-	TGTGCCAGCAGCCAAGGTCATGCTGAAGCTTTCTTT	CASSQGHAEAFF
TRBV29-1	TRBJ1-1	-	12	-	TGCAGCGTTCCGTGGGAGGGCACTGAAGCTTTCTTT	CSVPWEGTEAFF
TRBV5-4	TRBJ2-1	-	15	TRBD2	TGTGCCAGCAGCTTGTCCCCTAGCGGGATGGGGGAGCAGTTCTTC	CASSLSPSGMGEQFF
TRBV6-5	TRBJ1-6	-	13	-	TGTGCCAGCAGTCCCCGGGGAAAGTCACCCCTCCACTTT	CASSPRGKSPLHF